Listed below are T cell receptor beta chains from one sample, sequenced in a study of cytomegalovirus exposure and HLA in healthy donors. Method: immunoSEQ multiplex PCR; TCRdb's copy keeps in-frame clones and lacks some. Of 150,000 to 160,000 clones listed, over 65% are singletons. The specimen sequenced was PBMCs. These receptors all come from a woman aged 35 to 49 in good health and CMV-seronegative. Each CDR3 is given with its conserved first and last residue. The D gene is left open where the match is weak. Clone size appears in some rows only: once, few, many, or a class for an expanded clone.

V: TRBV11-3; J: TRBJ2-7; size: NA; D: NA; length: 15; DNA: TGTGCCAGCAGCTTAATTTCGGGGGACAGCTACGAGCAGTACTTC; CDR3: CASSLISGDSYEQYF
V: TRBV5-5; J: TRBJ1-5; size: NA; D: NA; length: 13; DNA: TGTGCCAGCAGCTTACAGGGTACACAGCCCCAGCATTTT; CDR3: CASSLQGTQPQHF
V: TRBV6-4; J: TRBJ1-2; size: NA; D: TRBD1; length: 17; DNA: TGTGCCAGCAGTGACCTACCGGACAGGGTGCATGCGGATGGCTACACCTTC; CDR3: CASSDLPDRVHADGYTF
V: TRBV27; J: TRBJ2-2; size: NA; D: TRBD1; length: 16; DNA: TGTGCCAGCAGTTCCCCGGGACAGAGGAACACCGGGGAGCTGTTTTTT; CDR3: CASSSPGQRNTGELFF
V: TRBV6-6; J: TRBJ1-2; size: NA; D: NA; length: 13; DNA: TGTGCCAGCAGACTCGGACAGAACTATGGCTACACCTTC; CDR3: CASRLGQNYGYTF
V: TRBV15; J: TRBJ2-7; size: NA; D: NA; length: 13; DNA: TGTGCCACCAGCAGAGACACAGGTTACGAGCAGTACTTC; CDR3: CATSRDTGYEQYF
V: TRBV28; J: TRBJ1-2; size: NA; D: TRBD1; length: 12; DNA: TGTGCCGGAAACAGGGGGGGGTATGGCTACACCTTC; CDR3: CAGNRGGYGYTF
V: TRBV2; J: TRBJ2-7; size: few; D: NA; length: 13; DNA: TGTGCCAGCAGGGGCGGGGCCTCCTACGAGCAGTACTTC; CDR3: CASRGGASYEQYF
V: TRBV25-1; J: TRBJ2-5; size: NA; D: NA; length: 15; DNA: TGTGCCAGCAGTGAGGTTAGGTCGGGACAAGAGACCCAGTACTTC; CDR3: CASSEVRSGQETQYF
V: TRBV7-7; J: TRBJ2-3; size: NA; D: TRBD2; length: 16; DNA: TGTGCTAGCACCAAGGGACTAGCGGGAGGAGGAGATACGCAGTATTTT; CDR3: CASTKGLAGGGDTQYF
V: TRBV18; J: TRBJ1-1; size: NA; D: NA; length: 13; DNA: TGTGCCAGCTCACTCGGTCAGGGTAATGAAGCTTTCTTT; CDR3: CASSLGQGNEAFF
V: TRBV2; J: TRBJ1-5; size: once; D: TRBD1; length: 15; DNA: TGTGCCAGCAGTGAAGCGGTGACAGGGGGACAGCCCCAGCATTTT; CDR3: CASSEAVTGGQPQHF
V: TRBV7-9; J: TRBJ2-7; size: NA; D: TRBD2; length: 18; DNA: TGTGCCAGCAGCTTAGTAGCTGGTCGACTAGCGGGGGACTACGAGCAGTACTTC; CDR3: CASSLVAGRLAGDYEQYF
V: TRBV5-5; J: TRBJ1-4; size: NA; D: NA; length: 14; DNA: TGTGCCAGCAGCTTGATGTCGGCTAATGAAAAACTGTTTTTT; CDR3: CASSLMSANEKLFF
V: TRBV5-5; J: TRBJ2-7; size: NA; D: NA; length: 15; DNA: TGTGCCAGCAGCCCGGCGACAGGACCAGCCTACGAGCAGTACTTC; CDR3: CASSPATGPAYEQYF
V: TRBV5-1; J: TRBJ1-6; size: NA; D: TRBD1; length: 16; DNA: TGCGCCAGCAGCTTGGAGTCAGGGGGCGGCGGTTCACCCCTCCACTTT; CDR3: CASSLESGGGGSPLHF
V: TRBV7-8; J: TRBJ2-3; size: NA; D: NA; length: 16; DNA: TGTGCCAGCAGCTTAGCGCTGGGCGGGAGCACAGATACGCAGTATTTT; CDR3: CASSLALGGSTDTQYF
V: TRBV29-1; J: TRBJ2-1; size: once; D: TRBD1; length: 13; DNA: TGCAGCGTTCCGGGACAGGGTTTCGATGAGCAGTTCTTC; CDR3: CSVPGQGFDEQFF
V: TRBV5-6; J: TRBJ2-1; size: NA; D: TRBD2; length: 15; DNA: TGTGCCAGCAGCTTCCTAGCGGGAGACGCTGGAGAGCAGTTCTTC; CDR3: CASSFLAGDAGEQFF
V: TRBV6-5; J: TRBJ1-2; size: once; D: TRBD1; length: 13; DNA: TGTGCCAGCAGGGGACAGCAAAACTATGGCTACACCTTC; CDR3: CASRGQQNYGYTF
V: TRBV27; J: TRBJ2-7; size: NA; D: NA; length: 14; DNA: TGTGCCAGCAGTTTATCTGGACACATATACGAGCAGTACTTC; CDR3: CASSLSGHIYEQYF
V: TRBV21-1; J: TRBJ1-5; size: NA; D: NA; length: 12; DNA: TGTGCCAGCAGCGGCCCCAGGGGGCCCCAGCATTTT; CDR3: CASSGPRGPQHF
V: TRBV11-1; J: TRBJ2-3; size: NA; D: NA; length: 17; DNA: TGTGCCAGCAGCTTAGAGGGGGGGAACTGGTGGGCAGATACGCAGTATTTT; CDR3: CASSLEGGNWWADTQYF